The 29 T cell receptor beta chains given below trace back to one sample, sequenced in a study of beta chain features in type 1 diabetes. Findings and caveats of the study: TCRB CDR3s from Type 1 diabetes patients were moderately but significantly shorter in all four CD4+ subsets.

Their antigens are not known. Expressed TCRB transcripts were sequenced, since all the RNA that had been isolated was reverse transcribed. TCRdb's copy holds only in-frame clones and misses some; the assay was immunoSEQ multiplex PCR. The sample records more than 120,000 clones, around 13% being singletons. The sequenced sample was central memory CD4+ T cells from blood. These receptors all come from a man aged 18-30 years with type 1 diabetes.

In its sample, this clone was seen a few times. The genes are TRBV25-1 and TRBJ2-7, with a weak D call TRBD1 (5 bases). Germline CDR1 and CDR2: MGHDK and SYGVNS. The CDR3 runs to 14 residues. V lost 6 bases, J lost 7 bases, and 19 bases lay in between. The CDR3 region has the DNA TGTGCCAGCAGGGGGCCCGCTCCGAGCCAAGAGCAGTACTTC. Translation: CASRGPAPSQEQYF.

In its sample, this clone was seen a few times. J is TRBJ1-4 and V is TRBV30, with D unclear. CDR3 length: 11 amino acids. The germline V gene has CDR1 GTSNPN and CDR2 SVGIG (reference sequence). V gave up 1 base and J gave up 8 bases, with 5 bases separating them. The chain's CDR3 is CAWSGEEKLFF. For the CDR3, the DNA is TGTGCCTGGAGTGGGGAGGAAAAACTGTTTTTT.

V gene TRBV27 combines with J gene TRBJ2-2, with D perhaps matching TRBD1 (6 bases). CDR3 length: 15 amino acids. Germline V lookup: CDR1 MNHEY, CDR2 SMNVEV (reference sequence). Trimming shortened V by 6 bases and J by 7 bases, and 18 bases separated the two germline ends. This CDR3 is CASSHGQPRGGELFF. The CDR3 DNA follows: TGTGCCAGCAGCCATGGACAGCCTCGGGGCGGGGAGCTGTTTTTT.

The rearrangement joins TRBV7-2 to TRBJ2-5, with D uncertain. In germline, CDR1 is SGHTA, CDR2 FQGNSA. V lost 2 bases, J lost 2 bases, and 9 bases lay in between. This CDR3 is built from 14 residues. CDR3 sequence reads: CASSLLLPQETQYF. The CDR3, as DNA: TGTGCCAGCAGCTTACTACTGCCTCAAGAGACCCAGTACTTC.

This clone appeared a few times. The chain combines TRBV30 with TRBJ1-6; no reliable D call. Germline V CDR1 and CDR2: GTSNPN, SVGIG (reference sequence). Between the trimmed V and J ends, which lost 0 bases and 9 bases, there was a span of 18 bases. The CDR3 is 16 residues long. In nucleotides, the CDR3 is TGTGCCTGGAGTGTAGGTTTCGGGCAGCTTTCTTCACCCCTCCACTTT. Its protein product is CAWSVGFGQLSSPLHF.

The genes are TRBV18 and TRBJ2-1, with 7 bases matching TRBD2. Germline V lookup: CDR1 KGHSH, CDR2 LQKENI. The CDR3 totals 18 residues. With V trimmed by 5 bases and J by 4 bases, 17 bases remained unmatched. DNA for the CDR3: TGTGCCAGCTCAATCGACTACCTGAGCGGGGTAGATTACAATGAGCAGTTCTTC. This gives the protein CASSIDYLSGVDYNEQFF.

CDR3 residues: CASGTSGGTDTQYF. In DNA, the CDR3 is TGTGCCAGCGGGACTAGCGGTGGAACAGATACGCAGTATTTT. The V call is TRBV7-2, the J call TRBJ2-3, with TRBD2 matching 11 bases. J lost 3 bases, V lost 8 bases, and 4 bases had no gene match. Germline V CDR1 and CDR2: SGHTA, FQGNSA. This CDR3 comprises 14 residues.

This clone turned up a few times. The chain is built from TRBV25-1 and TRBJ2-3; unclear D gene. V lost 4 bases, J lost 2 bases, and 16 bases lay in between. The CDR3 covers 16 residues. Germline CDR1 is MGHDK and CDR2 is SYGVNS. DNA of the CDR3: TGTGCCAGCAGTGCCATGTCCGGGTTTTACACAGATACGCAGTATTTT. Translation gives CASSAMSGFYTDTQYF.

This clone was detected a few times. This chain links TRBV27 with TRBJ1-2; a weak D match, TRBD1 (6 bases). V was cut by 2 bases and J by 8 bases, with 12 bases left in between. The length of the CDR3 is 13 residues. Germline CDR1 MNHEY, CDR2 SMNVEV (reference sequence). The DNA of the CDR3 is TGTGCCAGCAGTTTACAGGGGACATGGGGCTACACCTTC. Its translation is CASSLQGTWGYTF.

V is TRBV2 and J is TRBJ1-1; D is undetermined. The germline V gene has CDR1 SNHLY and CDR2 FYNNEI. CDR3 length: 13 residues. V lost 0 bases and J 3 bases, leaving 5 bases between the germline ends. CDR3 amino acids: CASSEAGYTEAFF. The CDR3 nucleotides read TGTGCCAGCAGTGAAGCAGGGTACACTGAAGCTTTCTTT.

There are many counts of this clone. The V and J genes are TRBV5-4 and TRBJ2-3, with 9 positions matching TRBD1. CDR1 and CDR2 from the germline V gene are SGHNT and YYREEE (reference sequence). The CDR3 has 15 residues. With 5 bases clipped from V and 4 bases from J, the junction kept 8 bases outside the gene matches. The CDR3 coding sequence is TGTGCCAGCAGTTCCGGACAGGGGTACCCAGATACGCAGTATTTT. Protein sequence: CASSSGQGYPDTQYF.

The rearrangement joins TRBV30 to TRBJ2-1; the match to TRBD2 covers 8 bases. Per germline, CDR1 GTSNPN and CDR2 SVGIG (reference sequence). CDR3 length equals 14 residues. The trim removed 4 bases at V and 6 bases at J, leaving 8 bases unmatched. The CDR3 spells CAWTAGGPTNEQFF. The CDR3, as DNA: TGTGCCTGGACTGCGGGGGGTCCCACCAATGAGCAGTTCTTC.

This rearrangement joins TRBV5-6 to TRBJ2-1, with TRBD2 identical over 14 bases. CDR1 and CDR2 (germline): SGHDT, YYEEEE. This CDR3 region has 15 residues. The V and J ends lost 3 bases and 8 bases, in that order; junction bases with no gene match: 4. CDR3 region: CASSSAGLAGDEQFF. DNA for the CDR3: TGTGCCAGCAGCTCTGCGGGACTAGCGGGGGATGAGCAGTTCTTC.

The rearrangement links TRBV13 to TRBJ2-5, with TRBD1 matching over 11 bases. The CDR3 is 17 residues long. From germline, CDR1 is PRHDT and CDR2 FYEKMQ (reference sequence). With V trimmed by 4 bases and J by 5 bases, 12 bases remained unmatched. The CDR3 DNA is TGTGCCAGCAGCTACCGCCGGGACAGGGGGACTCCGGAGACCCAGTACTTC. This codes for CASSYRRDRGTPETQYF.

In this sample, this clone turned up a few times. J is TRBJ2-7 and V is TRBV11-3, with 9 positions matching TRBD2. The CDR3 is 15 residues long. With 0 bases clipped from V and 0 bases from J, the junction kept 0 bases outside the gene matches. Germline V gives CDR1 SGHNT, CDR2 YENEEA. Here the CDR3 reads CASSLDSGGSYEQYF. CDR3 sequence (DNA): TGTGCCAGCAGCTTAGATAGCGGGGGCTCCTACGAGCAGTACTTC. The full variable domain, its missing parts supplied by reference TRBV11-3 and TRBJ2-7, is EAGVVQSPRYKIIEKKQPVAFWCNPISGHNTLYWYLQNLGQGPELLIRYENEEAVDDSQLPKDRFSAERLKGVDSTLKIQPAELGDSAVYLCASSLDSGGSYEQYFGPGTRLTVT.

This sequence joins TRBV7-2 and TRBJ1-1; D might be TRBD1 (5 bases). V gave up 5 bases and J gave up 9 bases, with 13 bases separating them. Germline V gene lookup returns CDR1 SGHTA and CDR2 FQGNSA. The CDR3 spans 12 residues. The CDR3 coding sequence is TGTGCCAGCAGCCTAATGACAGCGAAAGCTTTCTTT. This translates into CASSLMTAKAFF. The whole variable domain, filled in from reference TRBV7-2 and TRBJ1-1, reads GAGVSQSPSNKVTEKGKDVELRCDPISGHTALYWYRQSLGQGLEFLIYFQGNSAPDKSGLPSDRFSAERTGGSVSTLTIQRTQQEDSAVYLCASSLMTAKAFFGQGTRLTVV.

This clone was counted a few times. The chain uses TRBV6-1 and TRBJ1-2, with D unresolved. Trimming took 6 bases from V and 3 from J, leaving 14 bases between them. Germline loops: CDR1 MNHNS, CDR2 SASEGT. This CDR3 has 14 residues. This CDR3 is CASRTGFSDYGYTF. DNA of the CDR3: TGTGCCAGCAGGACCGGCTTTAGCGACTATGGCTACACCTTC.

The V gene is TRBV9, the J gene TRBJ1-3, with D possibly TRBD1 on 5 matching bases. The germline gives CDR1 SGDLS, CDR2 YYNGEE. The CDR3 is 15 residues long. Trimming pared 4 bases from V and 0 bases from J, leaving 11 bases between. The CDR3 loop is CASSPRGYSGNTIYF. CDR3 nucleotide sequence: TGTGCCAGCAGCCCGAGGGGCTACTCTGGAAACACCATATATTTT.

The CDR3 DNA follows: TGTGCCTGGAGTGTGGGGCAGGGCGGGCTCGAAGAGACCCAGTACTTC. Translating it yields CAWSVGQGGLEETQYF. The gene calls are TRBV30 and TRBJ2-5; D is tentatively TRBD1 or TRBD2 (5 bases each). Germline CDR1 reads GTSNPN; CDR2 reads SVGIG (reference sequence). This CDR3 has 16 residues. V lost 0 bases to trimming and J lost 3 bases, with 17 bases between them.

This chain links TRBV7-9 with TRBJ1-2; no firm D call. The CDR3 has 14 residues. CDR1 is SEHNR and CDR2 is FQNEAQ in the germline V gene (reference sequence). V was clipped by 7 bases and J by 0 bases, with 12 bases between them. CDR3 DNA: TGTGCCAGCACCCCAAGCATACCTAACTATGGCTACACCTTC. This sequence encodes CASTPSIPNYGYTF.

The J gene is TRBJ1-1, the V gene TRBV30; D unresolved. Germline lookup yields CDR1 GTSNPN and CDR2 SVGIG (reference sequence). The CDR3 runs to 13 residues. CDR3: CASKTSGNTEAFF. CDR3 nucleotides: TGTGCTTCCAAAACCTCGGGTAACACTGAAGCTTTCTTT. The full variable domain, rest sourced from reference TRBV30 and TRBJ1-1, is SQTIHQWPATLVQPVGSPLSLECTVEGTSNPNLYWYRQAAGRGLQLLFYSVGIGQISSEVPQNLSASRPQDRQFILSSKKLLLSDSGFYLCASKTSGNTEAFFGQGTRLTVV.

The chain is built from TRBV5-4 and TRBJ2-5; D perhaps matches TRBD1 (6 bases). CDR3 size: 15 residues. Trimming left V 3 bases short and J 4 bases short, with 16 bases between. In germline, CDR1 is SGHNT, CDR2 YYREEE (reference sequence). The CDR3 region has the DNA TGTGCCAGCAGCTCGGCACAGGGCGGTCGAGAGACCCAGTACTTC. It translates to CASSSAQGGRETQYF.

The V gene is TRBV11-2, the J gene TRBJ2-3, with 9 bases that match TRBD2. The germline CDR1 and CDR2 sequences are SGHAT and FQNNGV. CDR3 length: 16 amino acids. V shed 1 base and J 1 base; nucleotides not matched to a gene: 3. The CDR3 is CASSLGASGGTDTQYF. CDR3 nucleotides: TGTGCCAGCAGCTTAGGGGCTAGCGGGGGCACAGATACGCAGTATTTT.

This clone was seen a handful of times. The V gene is TRBV11-1, the J gene TRBJ2-3; D is undetermined. From germline, CDR1 is SGHAT and CDR2 FQDESV (reference sequence). V lost 1 base, J lost 4 bases, and 6 bases lay in between. This CDR3 has 13 residues. CDR3 amino acids: CASSLGLADTQYF. CDR3 coding DNA: TGTGCCAGCAGCTTAGGACTTGCAGATACGCAGTATTTT.

The table lists this clone with a few counts. Other DNA sequences of this sample code for an identical CDR3. The genes are TRBV11-1 and TRBJ1-2, with no clear D. The CDR3 consists of 12 residues. Germline V gene sequence: CDR1 SGHAT, CDR2 FQDESV (reference sequence). V was pared by 3 bases and J by 3 bases, with 5 bases between. In nucleotides, the CDR3 is TGTGCCAGCAGCTTTAGAGACTATGGCTACACCTTC. Its translation is CASSFRDYGYTF.

This clone was found a few times. The gene calls are TRBV4-2 and TRBJ2-1; weak D call: TRBD2 (6 bases). Trimming removed 0 bases from V and 7 bases from J, with 13 bases in between. CDR3 length: 15 residues. Germline V gene lookup returns CDR1 LGHNA and CDR2 YNFKEQ. The CDR3 protein is CASSQDLTSMNEQFF. The CDR3, as DNA: TGTGCCAGCAGCCAAGATCTCACTAGCATGAATGAGCAGTTCTTC.

There are a few counts of this clone. A junction boundary mismatches the germline segment, possibly from a read error. The rearrangement links TRBV7-2 to TRBJ1-1, with D possibly matching TRBD1 (5 bases). CDR3 size: 14 residues. Germline loops: CDR1 SGHTA, CDR2 FQGNSA. In DNA form, the CDR3 reads TGTGCCATCAGCCCCGAAGTAGGGGTAACTGAAGCTTTCTTT. Translating gives CAISPEVGVTEAFF.

This clone has more than one count but fewer than ten. The V and J genes are TRBV6-1 and TRBJ2-5; maybe TRBD2 (6 bases). The CDR3 loop spans 16 amino acids. The ends were cut back, 1 base at V and 4 bases at J, with 16 bases in the middle. Germline assignment: CDR1 MNHNS and CDR2 SASEGT. The CDR3 sequence is CASSEGPGVMRETQYF. The DNA for the CDR3 is TGTGCCAGCAGTGAAGGTCCGGGGGTGATGCGAGAGACCCAGTACTTC.

This clone was seen a few times. The chain links TRBV7-2 to TRBJ2-6; a weak D match, TRBD1 (6 bases). Trimming left V 2 bases short and J 0 bases short, with 8 bases between. This CDR3 spans 16 amino acids. Germline V gene sequence: CDR1 SGHTA, CDR2 FQGNSA. The CDR3 is CASSLWGLSGANVLTF. The CDR3 DNA is TGTGCCAGCAGCTTATGGGGGCTCTCTGGGGCCAACGTCCTGACTTTC.